These 27 T cell receptor beta chains were all obtained from the same sample, sequenced in a study of human T cells and chemical hapten exposure. TCRdb fed the RACE reads into MiXCR, producing one record per CDR3 protein. The sample holds around 99,000 distinct CDR3 sequences, 9.2% seen once. This sample's time point: patch test 2, 6 weeks after DPC sensitization. Documented treatment: therapeutic diphenylcyclopropenone sensitization with weekly scalp DPC. Sequenced here: whole blood, sampled in connection with sensitization to the hapten diphenylcyclopropenone (DPC). Receptor source: a woman between 40 and 50 years old with alopecia areata. Some clones in this sample may be carry-over from other donors' samples.

This chain joins TRBV12-3 or TRBV12-4 and TRBJ1-2; no firm D call. The CDR3 covers 14 residues. The ends were cut back, 8 bases at V and 1 base at J, with 14 bases in the middle. As DNA, the CDR3 is TGTGCCAGCGTCTCCGGAGGAAATAACTATGGCTACACCTTC. Translated: CASVSGGNNYGYTF.

This clonotype turned up a few times. The genes are TRBV18 and TRBJ2-2; TRBD1 matches at 11 bases. There are 17 residues in the CDR3. CDR1 is KGHSH, CDR2 LQKENI, per germline. J gave up 3 bases and V 3 bases, and 6 bases lay outside the gene matches. The CDR3 DNA follows: TGTGCCAGCTCACCGAAGGGGACAGGGGGTTACACCGGGGAGCTGTTTTTT. Amino acid sequence: CASSPKGTGGYTGELFF.

The V gene is TRBV7-2, the J gene TRBJ2-7; D may be TRBD1 (5 bases). Per germline, CDR1 SGHTA and CDR2 FQGNSA. Deletions cut 5 bases from V and 6 bases from J, with 14 bases between. The CDR3 loop spans 13 amino acids. In DNA form, the CDR3 reads TGTGCCAGCAGCCGGCAGGGAATAGGCGAGCAGTACTTC. As protein: CASSRQGIGEQYF.

This clonotype showed up many times. This chain links TRBV6-1 with TRBJ1-2; no clear D gene. The ends were cut back, 8 bases at V and 4 bases at J, with 5 bases in the middle. Germline V gene sequence: CDR1 MNHNS, CDR2 SASEGT. The CDR3 covers 10 residues. CDR3 sequence (DNA): TGTGCCAGCGCATCCTATGGCTACACCTTC. As protein: CASASYGYTF.

In its sample, this clonotype was seen a few times. Here the CDR3 reads CASSHAQGTSYEQYF. DNA of the CDR3: TGCGCCAGCAGCCACGCACAGGGAACGTCCTACGAGCAGTACTTC. The chain has TRBV4-3 and TRBJ2-7; tentatively, D is TRBD1 (6 bases). Between the trimmed V and J ends, which lost 3 bases and 1 base, there was a span of 13 bases. Germline V gene lookup returns CDR1 LGHNA and CDR2 YSLEER. The CDR3 loop spans 15 amino acids.

This clonotype was detected once. The chain is built from TRBV9 and TRBJ1-2; D not certain. Trimming shortened V by 3 bases and J by 1 base, and 16 bases separated the two germline ends. This CDR3 has 16 amino acids. Per germline, CDR1 SGDLS and CDR2 YYNGEE. The CDR3, as DNA: TGTGCCAGCAGCGCAACCCGGGAGCCCCGTAACTATGGCTACACCTTC. Its protein is CASSATREPRNYGYTF.

The chain couples TRBV7-6 to TRBJ2-7; no definite D call. Germline V lookup: CDR1 SGHVS, CDR2 FNYEAQ. The CDR3 runs to 14 residues. V was trimmed by 1 base and J by 6 bases, leaving 13 bases between them. CDR3 DNA: TGTGCCAGCAGCTTAGACCCCAGCATCCCCGAGCAGTACTTC. It is translated as CASSLDPSIPEQYF.

In regard to this clonotype: Without the conserved terminal phenylalanine or tryptophan, this CDR3 likely stems from a read error. The V and J genes are TRBV7-8 and TRBJ2-2; 8 bases are a match to TRBD2. The CDR3 totals 17 residues. Unmatched junction bases numbered 11, after V lost 5 bases and J lost 3 bases. The germline CDR1 and CDR2 sequences are SGHVS and FQNEAQ. The DNA of the CDR3 is TGTGCCAGCAGCCCTAGGCCGGGACTAGTAGACACCGGGGAGCTGTTTTCT. This codes for CASSPRPGLVDTGELFS.

The chain is built from TRBV14 and TRBJ1-2; D not certain. This CDR3 has 13 residues. Per the germline V gene, CDR1 is SGHDN and CDR2 is FVKESK. V lost 0 bases and J 4 bases, leaving 6 bases between the germline ends. CDR3 loop: CASSQDTGYGYTF. CDR3 DNA: TGTGCCAGCAGCCAAGACACGGGCTATGGCTACACCTTC.

The genes are TRBV12-3 or TRBV12-4 and TRBJ2-3; 10 bases line up with TRBD2. The CDR3 consists of 14 residues. V lost 7 bases and J lost 6; bases outside the gene matches: 7. CDR3 sequence reads: CASTLAGVGDTQYF. The CDR3, as DNA: TGTGCCAGCACCCTAGCGGGGGTAGGGGATACGCAGTATTTT.

The J gene is TRBJ1-2, the V gene TRBV7-3; a possible D gene is TRBD1 (6 bases). The CDR3 spans 14 residues. Germline V gene lookup returns CDR1 SGHTA and CDR2 FQGTGA. Deletions cut 5 bases from V and 2 bases from J, with 12 bases between. CDR3: CASSQSGTNYGYTF. The CDR3, as DNA: TGTGCCAGCAGCCAATCCGGGACAAACTATGGCTACACCTTC.

At least ten counts were recorded for this clonotype. One junction end disagrees with the germline gene, perhaps due to a read error. This sequence joins TRBV6-1 and TRBJ2-7; 8 nucleotides line up with TRBD1. Germline loops: CDR1 MNHNS, CDR2 SASEGT. This CDR3 is built from 12 residues. Written as DNA, the CDR3 is TGTGCCAGCAGTGAAGCGCAGCGAGACAGGGGCTTC. This sequence encodes CASSEAQRDRGF.

This chain links TRBV27 with TRBJ2-5, with 7 bases lining up with TRBD2. Unmatched junction bases numbered 10, after V lost 5 bases and J lost 7 bases. In germline, CDR1 is MNHEY, CDR2 SMNVEV (reference sequence). The CDR3 is 14 residues long. For the CDR3, the DNA is TGTGCCAGCAGTCCCGCCTTCTGGGGGGGGACCCAGTACTTC. As protein: CASSPAFWGGTQYF.

In this sample, this clonotype turned up many times. This chain uses TRBV6-5 with TRBJ1-1; possibly TRBD1 for D (5 bases). CDR3 length: 14 amino acids. Deletions cut 2 bases from V and 1 base from J, with 8 bases between. Per germline, CDR1 MNHEY and CDR2 SVGAGI. This CDR3 reads CASSYRDGNTEAFF. The DNA for the CDR3 is TGTGCCAGCAGTTACAGGGACGGGAACACTGAAGCTTTCTTT.

J is TRBJ1-2 and V is TRBV27, with no clear D. Trimming took 0 bases from V and 0 from J, leaving 8 bases between them. This CDR3 has 15 residues. Germline lookup yields CDR1 MNHEY and CDR2 SMNVEV (reference sequence). This CDR3 is CASSLSAWSNYGYTF. The CDR3 bases are TGTGCCAGCAGTTTATCGGCATGGTCTAACTATGGCTACACCTTC.

This clonotype was seen more than once but under ten times. The chain uses TRBV6-2 or TRBV6-3 and TRBJ1-1, with D unclear. From germline, CDR1 is MNHEY and CDR2 SVGEGT. The CDR3 spans 12 residues. V was pared by 5 bases and J by 2 bases, with 6 bases between. The CDR3 loop reads CASSSRNTEAFF. CDR3 bases: TGTGCCAGCAGTAGCCGAAACACTGAAGCTTTCTTT.

This clonotype showed up just a few times. J is TRBJ2-1 and V is TRBV20-1; no definite D call. V was shortened by 3 bases and J by 6 bases, with 9 bases between the two germline ends. Per germline, CDR1 DFQATT and CDR2 SNEGSKA (reference sequence). This CDR3 has 12 amino acids. CDR3: CSASLVGNEQFF. The CDR3 DNA is TGCAGTGCTAGTTTGGTGGGCAATGAGCAGTTCTTC.

The chain is built from TRBV7-6 and TRBJ2-3, with D maybe TRBD2 (7 bases). This CDR3 spans 14 amino acids. The germline gives CDR1 SGHVS, CDR2 FNYEAQ. Trimming cost V 1 base and J 6 bases, with 11 bases left between them. CDR3 sequence reads: CASSLGGGKDTQYF. For the CDR3, the DNA is TGTGCCAGCAGCTTAGGGGGGGGCAAGGATACGCAGTATTTT. Full variable domain (outside the CDR3, taken from reference TRBV7-6 and TRBJ2-3): GAGVSQSPRYKVTKRGQDVALRCDPISGHVSLYWYRQALGQGPEFLTYFNYEAQQDKSGLPNDRFSAERPEGSISTLTIQRTEQRDSAMYRCASSLGGGKDTQYFGPGTRLTVL.

The chain employs TRBV6-2 or TRBV6-3 and TRBJ2-7; D uncertain. CDR1 MNHEY and CDR2 SVGEGT come from the germline V gene. The CDR3 length is 13 residues. Trimming removed 6 bases at V and 1 base at J, with 10 bases between. The CDR3 DNA reads as TGTGCCAGCAGAATCATCGGGTCCTACGAGCAGTACTTC. Encoded protein: CASRIIGSYEQYF.

The chain is built from TRBV19 and TRBJ1-2; D uncertain. Trimming removed 3 bases at V and 8 bases at J, with 10 bases between. Germline loops: CDR1 LNHDA, CDR2 SQIVND (reference sequence). This CDR3 has 12 residues. CDR3 DNA: TGTGCCAGTAGTATTCTGACGGGGGGCTACACCTTC. Translating gives CASSILTGGYTF.

This clonotype has more than one count but fewer than ten. The chain uses TRBV11-2 and TRBJ1-1, with TRBD1 matching 8 bases. This CDR3 contains 15 residues. V lost 5 bases, J lost 3 bases, and 8 bases stayed unmatched. Germline CDR1 and CDR2: SGHAT and FQNNGV. The CDR3 sequence: CASSHRAQGDTEAFF. For the CDR3, the DNA is TGTGCCAGCAGCCACCGAGCACAGGGGGACACTGAAGCTTTCTTT.

The rearrangement uses TRBV7-9 and TRBJ2-1, with a weak D call TRBD2 (6 bases). This CDR3 is built from 17 residues. Trimming shortened V by 5 bases and J by 0 bases, and 17 bases separated the two germline ends. The germline V gene has CDR1 SEHNR and CDR2 FQNEAQ (reference sequence). CDR3 sequence reads: CASSARGAGSSYNEQFF. CDR3 DNA: TGTGCCAGCAGCGCGCGAGGGGCCGGGAGCTCCTACAATGAGCAGTTCTTC.

Written as DNA, the CDR3 is TGTGCCAGCAGTTACGCCCGGGGCACTGAAGCTTTCTTT. It is translated as CASSYARGTEAFF. The V and J genes are TRBV6-6 and TRBJ1-1; no firm D call. Trimming removed 2 bases from V and 4 bases from J, with 8 bases in between. Germline V lookup: CDR1 MNHNY, CDR2 SVGAGI (reference sequence). The CDR3 contains 13 residues.

This clonotype was recorded many times. The chain is built from TRBV10-1 and TRBJ2-2; 8 bases map to TRBD2. The CDR3 runs 14 residues. V trimming: 4 bases; J trimming: 4 bases; junction bases outside the gene matches: 2. Germline V gives CDR1 WNHNN, CDR2 SYGVQD (reference sequence). The CDR3 sequence is CASSGGLATGELFF. Written as DNA, the CDR3 is TGCGCCAGCAGTGGAGGACTAGCCACCGGGGAGCTGTTTTTT.

This clonotype has at least ten counts. J is TRBJ1-1 and V is TRBV18; no clear D gene. Trimming cost V 2 bases and J 2 bases, with 6 bases left between them. CDR3 length equals 13 residues. Looked up from germline, CDR1 is KGHSH and CDR2 is LQKENI. The CDR3 sequence: CASSPGRNTEAFF. Here the CDR3 DNA reads TGTGCCAGCTCACCAGGCAGAAACACTGAAGCTTTCTTT.

The rearrangement uses TRBV29-1 and TRBJ1-1; D not certain. CDR1 and CDR2 (germline): SQVTM, ANQGSEA. Trimming shortened V by 2 bases and J by 0 bases, and 7 bases separated the two germline ends. The CDR3 contains 13 residues. In DNA, the CDR3 is TGCAGCGTTGAAAAGGCTATGAACACTGAAGCTTTCTTT. It codes for CSVEKAMNTEAFF.

This clonotype occurred a few times. CDR3 protein: CASSLGTGRGTEAFF. The CDR3 nucleotides are TGTGCCAGCAGCTTGGGGACAGGGAGAGGAACTGAAGCTTTCTTT. V gene TRBV7-8 combines with J gene TRBJ1-1; the match to TRBD1 covers 9 bases. Germline lookup yields CDR1 SGHVS and CDR2 FQNEAQ. This CDR3 region has 15 residues. With V trimmed by 3 bases and J by 5 bases, 7 bases remained unmatched.